This TCR beta chain was recorded in a study of T cells after yellow fever vaccination (dated 2019 in TCRdb). Broadly, across the study: The SMART-Seq v4 Ultra Low Input RNA kit was used to prepare libraries from fractions with low cell numbers. To follow T-cell clones before and after both primary and booster YFV17D yellow fever vaccination, bulk TCR alpha and beta repertoires underwent longitudinal sequencing. Two healthy male donors, one aged 18 to 30 and one aged 30 to 39 years, were included in the cohort. Bulk PBMC replicates and cell subsets were isolated from blood drawn at multiple timepoints before and after both primary and secondary immunization. Overall study outcomes, separate from this receptor: Computational filtering was required because FACS-sorted repertoires could contain abundant contaminating clonotypes from the bulk population. Most clones expanded after primary vaccination were re-detected after the booster (almost 97% of CD4 and around 86% of CD8), suggesting broad memory maintenance. A small fraction of clonotypes showed up in both the CD4 and CD8 compartments, probably as a result of convergent recombination. Because only a couple of donors were included in the study, the extent to which the findings can be generalized is limited. Compared with the primary T-cell response, the secondary T-cell response was weaker but faster, peaking on day 5 rather than day 15.

This clonotype has only a few counts. Its antigen specificity is not known. No base-level quality is on record; no much larger clone is a single base apart. The instrument was an Illumina NovaSeq 6000. TCR cDNA was synthesized by 5'RACE template switching, through which a universal primer site and unique molecular identifiers were introduced. Priming for cDNA synthesis came from both the TCR alpha and TCR beta constant segments. Library amplification involved two PCR steps, and the second step added sample barcodes and sequencing adapters. Sequencing of libraries was done on Illumina HiSeq 2500 (2x100 bp) or NovaSeq (2x150 bp). On the study's bioinformatics: MIGEC was used to demultiplex reads and collapse the reads into UMI consensus sequences, and MiXCR was used for V(D)J alignment. Vaccine-responding clonotypes were defined with edgeR using replicate PBMC samples, requiring FDR below 0.01 and a log2 fold change above 5 up to day 15. Each bulk clonotype received a CD4 or CD8 identity based on whether the sequenced CD4 or CD8 repertoire contained that clonotype at higher abundance. TCRdb's own reprocessing of the public reads used fastp at Q25 and MiXCR and kept productive beta chains. Every CDR3 protein is listed once, alongside the most common genes and DNA of its rows. It is TCRdb's table, rather than the study itself, that gives the V and J calls and clone size. The sample table lists some 340,000 distinct CDR3 sequences, about 4% of them with a count of one. Approximately 23% of the sample is taken by the ten largest.

According to the study, the label for this sample's treatment or condition signals: live attenuated yellow fever vaccine strain. At each blood-draw timepoint, two biological replicates of bulk PBMCs were obtained. PBMCs were isolated from peripheral blood using a standard Ficoll-Paque protocol. RNA was extracted with TriZol from bulk PBMCs, CD4 and CD8 fractions, and dextramer-positive and dextramer-negative fractions. After removal of 2 bases from V and 6 bases from J, the junction retains 0 bases not matched to a gene. From a lookup of the germline V gene, CDR1 and CDR2 are MNHEY and SVGAGI. Inclusive of the bounding cysteine and phenylalanine, the CDR3 is 13 residues long. CDR3 DNA is the only sequence kept; it has 39 bases, read in frame from the first base.

The sample was PBMCs, taken 5 days after the yellow fever booster vaccination. Here the chain combines TRBV6-5 and TRBJ2-2; TRBD2 fits 7 bases in the junction. This clonotype originated in a man aged 18 to 30 who received the YFV17D yellow fever vaccine. The bases are TGTGCCAGCAGTTACCGGGAGGCCGGGGAGCTGTTTTTT. Its translation reads: CASSYREAGELFF.